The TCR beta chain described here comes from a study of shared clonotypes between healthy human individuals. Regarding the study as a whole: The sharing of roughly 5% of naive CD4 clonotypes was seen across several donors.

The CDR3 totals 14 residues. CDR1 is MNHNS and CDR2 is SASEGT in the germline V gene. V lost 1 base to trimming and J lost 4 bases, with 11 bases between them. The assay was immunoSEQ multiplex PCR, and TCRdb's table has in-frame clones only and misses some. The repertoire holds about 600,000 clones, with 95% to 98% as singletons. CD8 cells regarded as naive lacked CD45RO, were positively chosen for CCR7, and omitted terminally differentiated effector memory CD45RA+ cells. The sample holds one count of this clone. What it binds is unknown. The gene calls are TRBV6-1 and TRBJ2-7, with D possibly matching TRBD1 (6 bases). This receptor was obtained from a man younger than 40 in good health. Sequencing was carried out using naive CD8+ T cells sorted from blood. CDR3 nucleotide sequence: TGTGCCAGCAGTGAAGGTGGGGGCCGGTACGAGCAGTACTTC. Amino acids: CASSEGGGRYEQYF.